This record concerns one T cell receptor (beta chain) sequence. This sample is drawn from a study of blood T cell repertoires in COVID-19. At the level of the study: Samples representing acute and convalescent COVID-19 were sourced from the United States, Italy and Spain. From T cells, B-cell-depleted T cells, or PBMCs came the material, which was cDNA or gDNA.

This CDR3 has 13 residues. The germline CDR1 and CDR2 sequences are SEHNR and FQNEAQ (reference sequence). Trimming removed 5 bases from V and 0 bases from J, with 6 bases in between. In the original processing: Amplification of reference gene primers was used by the study to estimate nucleated cell counts. The data were produced by immunoSEQ multiplex PCR, yet TCRdb's version contains in-frame clones alone and is incomplete. The V and J calls and clone size are taken from that table; D and trimming were inferred from the DNA. Here the sample spans 95,000 to 150,000 clones, over 70% being singletons.

Sample: peripheral blood. The clonotype originates from a woman between 65 and 79 years old with acute or convalescent COVID-19. The chain carries TRBV7-9 and TRBJ2-3; D unclear. DNA of the CDR3: TGTGCCAGCAGCATGACAAGCACAGATACGCAGTATTTT. Protein sequence: CASSMTSTDTQYF. Variable domain in full (rest from reference TRBV7-9 and TRBJ2-3): DTGVSQNPRHKITKRGQNVTFRCDPISEHNRLYWYRQTLGQGPEFLTYFQNEAQLEKSRLLSDRFSAERPKGSFSTLEIQRTEQGDSAMYLCASSMTSTDTQYFGPGTRLTVL.